These 26 T cell receptor beta chains were all obtained from the same sample, sequenced in a study of shared clonotypes between healthy human individuals. CD8 cells regarded as naive lacked CD45RO, were positively chosen for CCR7, and omitted terminally differentiated effector memory CD45RA+ cells. TCRdb's copy holds only in-frame clones and misses some; the assay was immunoSEQ multiplex PCR. The sample lists roughly 850,000 clones; 90% to 97% were seen once. Sequenced: naive CD8+ T cells sorted from blood. These receptors were taken from a man in his thirties or forties in good health.

The CDR3 nucleotides are TGTGCCAGTAGGATGGGACGGGGCAATCAGCCCCAGCATTTT. This gives the protein CASRMGRGNQPQHF. This chain uses TRBV19 with TRBJ1-5; weak D call: TRBD1 (5 bases). Germline lookup yields CDR1 LNHDA and CDR2 SQIVND (reference sequence). V was trimmed by 6 bases and J by 2 bases, leaving 11 bases between them. CDR3 length equals 14 residues.

This rearrangement joins TRBV7-9 to TRBJ2-5; 9 nucleotides agree with TRBD1. The germline V gene has CDR1 SEHNR and CDR2 FQNEAQ (reference sequence). The CDR3 runs 14 residues. After removal of 2 bases from V and 5 bases from J, the junction contained 3 bases not matched to a gene. CDR3 residues: CASSLSQGAETQYF. The CDR3 nucleotides read TGTGCCAGCAGCTTATCACAGGGGGCGGAGACCCAGTACTTC.

The V gene is TRBV9, the J gene TRBJ2-7; TRBD2 agrees at 13 bases. This CDR3 has 17 residues. The germline V gene has CDR1 SGDLS and CDR2 YYNGEE. The V segment lost 4 bases and the J segment 2 bases; nucleotides outside the gene matches: 9. CDR3: CASSPQLLAGGPYEQYF. DNA for the CDR3: TGTGCCAGCAGCCCACAGCTACTAGCGGGAGGGCCCTACGAGCAGTACTTC. The full variable domain, rest sourced from reference TRBV9 and TRBJ2-7, is DSGVTQTPKHLITATGQRVTLRCSPRSGDLSVYWYQQSLDQGLQFLIQYYNGEERAKGNILERFSAQQFPDLHSELNLSSLELGDSALYFCASSPQLLAGGPYEQYFGPGTRLTVT.

The gene calls are TRBV7-9 and TRBJ2-1; D is ambiguous. This CDR3 spans 12 amino acids. Germline V gives CDR1 SEHNR, CDR2 FQNEAQ (reference sequence). V was pared by 5 bases and J by 5 bases, with 7 bases between. CDR3 residues: CASSLTNNEQFF. CDR3 sequence (DNA): TGTGCCAGCAGCCTAACAAACAATGAGCAGTTCTTC. Complete variable domain (other parts from reference TRBV7-9 and TRBJ2-1): DTGVSQNPRHKITKRGQNVTFRCDPISEHNRLYWYRQTLGQGPEFLTYFQNEAQLEKSRLLSDRFSAERPKGSFSTLEIQRTEQGDSAMYLCASSLTNNEQFFGPGTRLTVL.

The rearrangement uses TRBV14 and TRBJ2-3; D possibly corresponds to TRBD2 (5 bases). This CDR3 comprises 15 residues. Germline V gene lookup returns CDR1 SGHDN and CDR2 FVKESK. Between the trimmed V and J ends, which lost 1 base and 6 bases, there was a span of 14 bases. In DNA form, the CDR3 reads TGTGCCAGCAGCCAAGGACTACCCCTCAGGGATACGCAGTATTTT. It encodes CASSQGLPLRDTQYF.

The CDR3 region has the DNA TGTGCCAGCAGCGTATCAGGAGACAGGGATATCGACGAGCAGTACTTC. Its protein is CASSVSGDRDIDEQYF. The gene calls are TRBV9 and TRBJ2-7, with TRBD1 matching over 7 bases. Germline assignment: CDR1 SGDLS and CDR2 YYNGEE. After removal of 1 base from V and 5 bases from J, the junction contained 12 bases not matched to a gene. This CDR3 region has 16 residues. Full variable domain (outside the CDR3, taken from reference TRBV9 and TRBJ2-7): DSGVTQTPKHLITATGQRVTLRCSPRSGDLSVYWYQQSLDQGLQFLIQYYNGEERAKGNILERFSAQQFPDLHSELNLSSLELGDSALYFCASSVSGDRDIDEQYFGPGTRLTVT.

J is TRBJ2-7 and V is TRBV6-1, with unresolved D. CDR3 length: 15 amino acids. V lost 10 bases to trimming and J lost 0 bases, with 19 bases between them. Germline assignment: CDR1 MNHNS and CDR2 SASEGT. CDR3 in DNA: TGTGCCACCTTAACAACTGTCACGAGCTCCTACGAGCAGTACTTC. It specifies CATLTTVTSSYEQYF.

This rearrangement joins TRBV7-6 to TRBJ2-7; 9 positions agree with TRBD1. Germline CDR1 reads SGHVS; CDR2 reads FNYEAQ. Trimming cost V 5 bases and J 2 bases; bases outside gene matches: 4. This CDR3 spans 14 amino acids. In nucleotides, the CDR3 is TGTGCCAGCAGCCCCAGGGACAGGGCCTACGAGCAGTACTTC. It yields the protein CASSPRDRAYEQYF.

This chain connects TRBV7-2 to TRBJ1-5; D is unresolved. The CDR3 spans 15 residues. The V gene's germline CDR1 is SGHTA and CDR2 FQGNSA. Trimming pared 6 bases from V and 0 bases from J, leaving 12 bases between. CDR3 protein: CASSYIGYSNQPQHF. The CDR3 nucleotides read TGTGCCAGCAGTTATATTGGGTATAGCAATCAGCCCCAGCATTTT.

The V and J genes are TRBV18 and TRBJ2-3; tentatively, D is TRBD1 (5 bases). Between the trimmed V and J ends, which lost 3 bases and 4 bases, there was a span of 20 bases. Germline V gives CDR1 KGHSH, CDR2 LQKENI. The CDR3 has 17 amino acids. For the CDR3, the DNA is TGTGCCAGCTCACCTAAAGGGGTCGGGCCTGGCCCAGATACGCAGTATTTT. This encodes CASSPKGVGPGPDTQYF. The full variable domain, rest sourced from reference TRBV18 and TRBJ2-3, is NAGVMQNPRHLVRRRGQEARLRCSPMKGHSHVYWYRQLPEEGLKFMVYLQKENIIDESGMPKERFSAEFPKEGPSILRIQQVVRGDSAAYFCASSPKGVGPGPDTQYFGPGTRLTVL.

The V call is TRBV5-1, the J call TRBJ2-1, with D perhaps TRBD1 (6 bases). The CDR3 is made up of 14 amino acids. Trimming stripped 5 bases from V and 5 bases from J, with 14 bases between. Germline V gene data show CDR1 as SGHRS and CDR2 as YFSETQ. CDR3 region: CASSWTGTNNEQFF. As DNA, the CDR3 is TGCGCCAGCAGTTGGACCGGGACAAACAATGAGCAGTTCTTC.

This clone was seen once. The genes are TRBV29-1 and TRBJ2-7; 9 bases are shared with TRBD1. The CDR3 loop spans 14 amino acids. Germline CDR1 SQVTM, CDR2 ANQGSEA. Unmatched junction bases numbered 12, after V lost 6 bases and J lost 6 bases. This CDR3 reads CSVERTDRGVEQYF. CDR3 in DNA: TGCAGCGTCGAACGAACGGACAGGGGAGTCGAGCAGTACTTC.

The V and J genes are TRBV19 and TRBJ2-1, with D perhaps matching TRBD1 (6 bases). Between the trimmed V and J ends, which lost 3 bases and 7 bases, there was a span of 13 bases. Germline V gives CDR1 LNHDA, CDR2 SQIVND (reference sequence). This CDR3 is built from 14 residues. The CDR3 sequence is CASSIFTGTNEQFF. The CDR3 coding sequence is TGTGCCAGTAGTATCTTCACCGGGACAAATGAGCAGTTCTTC.

V and J are TRBV6-5 and TRBJ1-4, with D maybe TRBD1 (5 bases). This CDR3 contains 15 residues. CDR1 and CDR2 (germline): MNHEY, SVGAGI. Trimming took 0 bases from V and 7 from J, leaving 12 bases between them. Here the CDR3 DNA reads TGTGCCAGCAGTTACTCGACGGCGACAGCTGAAAAACTGTTTTTT. It yields the protein CASSYSTATAEKLFF.

The rearrangement links TRBV27 to TRBJ2-3, with 8 bases identical to TRBD1. The CDR3 loop spans 13 amino acids. V lost 5 bases to trimming and J lost 6 bases; unmatched junction nucleotides: 4. The germline gives CDR1 MNHEY, CDR2 SMNVEV (reference sequence). CDR3 coding DNA: TGTGCCAGCAGTCTACAGGGGGTGGATACGCAGTATTTT. Encoded protein: CASSLQGVDTQYF.

The chain recombines TRBV25-1 with TRBJ2-6; D may be TRBD1 or TRBD2 (6 bases each). CDR3 length equals 15 residues. The germline gives CDR1 MGHDK, CDR2 SYGVNS. Between the trimmed V and J ends, which lost 6 bases and 4 bases, there was a span of 13 bases. The CDR3 region is CASRGRGQGANVLTF. CDR3 bases: TGTGCCAGCAGAGGTCGGGGGCAGGGGGCCAACGTCCTGACTTTC.

This chain links TRBV19 with TRBJ2-7; D perhaps matches TRBD2 (5 bases). Looked up from germline, CDR1 is LNHDA and CDR2 is SQIVND (reference sequence). Trimming cost V 5 bases and J 0 bases, with 17 bases left between them. The CDR3 length is 16 residues. The CDR3 loop reads CASSPIIARSSYEQYF. The DNA for the CDR3 is TGTGCCAGTAGTCCCATCATAGCGAGGAGCTCCTACGAGCAGTACTTC.

This rearrangement joins TRBV13 to TRBJ2-2; no clear D gene. V was pared by 3 bases and J by 5 bases, with 4 bases between. Germline loops: CDR1 PRHDT, CDR2 FYEKMQ (reference sequence). This CDR3 comprises 12 residues. CDR3 bases: TGTGCCAGCAGCTTCGAGACCGGGGAGCTGTTTTTT. Encoded protein: CASSFETGELFF.

This chain links TRBV11-1 with TRBJ2-3, with a possible D match to TRBD2 (6 bases). Germline lookup yields CDR1 SGHAT and CDR2 FQDESV (reference sequence). This CDR3 is 17 amino acids long. Trimming cost V 2 bases and J 4 bases, with 19 bases left between them. Here the CDR3 DNA reads TGTGCCAGCAGCTTATTTTCGGAACTAGCTTTCGCAGATACGCAGTATTTT. Encoded protein: CASSLFSELAFADTQYF.

V and J are TRBV5-1 and TRBJ2-7, with D tentatively TRBD1 (5 bases). V lost 4 bases and J 3 bases, leaving 17 bases between the germline ends. The CDR3 runs to 15 residues. Germline CDR1 SGHRS, CDR2 YFSETQ. The CDR3 spells CASSPPRVEVYEQYF. The CDR3 DNA reads as TGCGCCAGCAGCCCCCCCAGGGTCGAAGTCTACGAGCAGTACTTC.

The rearrangement links TRBV11-3 to TRBJ1-2; maybe TRBD1 (5 bases). The V end was cut by 5 bases, the J end by 1 base, with 14 bases between. CDR3 length equals 15 residues. Germline V gives CDR1 SGHNT, CDR2 YENEEA. The DNA for the CDR3 is TGTGCCAGCAGCACCCCTGGACATCATAACTATGGCTACACCTTC. This translates into CASSTPGHHNYGYTF.

This clone was counted once. V usage is TRBV7-2 and J usage is TRBJ2-7, with D possibly matching TRBD1 (5 bases). The V end lost 2 bases, the J end lost 3 bases, and 11 bases lay between the germline ends. Germline V gene data show CDR1 as SGHTA and CDR2 as FQGNSA. The CDR3 sequence is 14 residues long. CDR3 protein: CASSLKVGHYEQYF. CDR3 DNA: TGTGCCAGCAGCTTAAAAGTGGGGCACTACGAGCAGTACTTC.

This chain uses TRBV19 with TRBJ2-7; 9 bases line up with TRBD1. The CDR3 has 14 amino acids. Trimming cost V 7 bases and J 4 bases; bases outside gene matches: 8. CDR1 is LNHDA and CDR2 is SQIVND in the germline V gene (reference sequence). CDR3 in DNA: TGTGCCAGTAATCCGGGACAGGGCAATTACGAGCAGTACTTC. Protein: CASNPGQGNYEQYF.

For the CDR3, the DNA is TGTGCCAGCTCACCTCCTATGGGCTACGAGCAGTACTTC. Its protein is CASSPPMGYEQYF. This sequence joins TRBV18 and TRBJ2-7; no clear D. This CDR3 is 13 amino acids long. V was trimmed by 3 bases and J by 3 bases, leaving 9 bases between them. Germline V gene data show CDR1 as KGHSH and CDR2 as LQKENI.

Regarding this clone: One junction end does not reproduce the germline sequence, and a read error may be involved. The rearrangement uses TRBV6-5 and TRBJ2-5, with D uncertain. The germline CDR1 and CDR2 sequences are MNHEY and SVGAGI. The CDR3 is made up of 13 amino acids. CDR3 in DNA: TGTGCCAGCAGTTACTCGAGGTCCGAACTGGAGAACTTC. It encodes CASSYSRSELENF.

The CDR3 DNA reads as TGTGCCAGTAGTAGCCGGGACAGGGCGGTTTCGGACACTGAAGCTTTCTTT. It yields the protein CASSSRDRAVSDTEAFF. The chain is built from TRBV19 and TRBJ1-1, with TRBD1 matching 9 bases. This CDR3 is 17 amino acids long. The ends lost 4 bases at V and 3 bases at J; junction bases unmatched: 12. Germline-derived CDR1 and CDR2 are LNHDA and SQIVND (reference sequence).